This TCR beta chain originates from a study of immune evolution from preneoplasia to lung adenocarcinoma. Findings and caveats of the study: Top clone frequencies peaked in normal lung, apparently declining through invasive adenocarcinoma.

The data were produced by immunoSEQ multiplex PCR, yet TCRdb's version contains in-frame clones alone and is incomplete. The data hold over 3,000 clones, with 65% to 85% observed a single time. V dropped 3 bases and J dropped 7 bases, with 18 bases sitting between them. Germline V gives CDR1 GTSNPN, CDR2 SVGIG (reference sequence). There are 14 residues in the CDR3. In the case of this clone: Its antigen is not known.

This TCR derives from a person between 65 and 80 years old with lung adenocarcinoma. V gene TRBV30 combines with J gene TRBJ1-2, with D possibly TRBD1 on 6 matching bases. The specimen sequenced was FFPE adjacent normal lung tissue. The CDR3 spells CAWRTPGATAGYTF. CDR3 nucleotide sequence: TGTGCCTGGAGGACCCCAGGGGCCACTGCTGGCTACACCTTC.